This entry concerns a single TCR beta chain. The data originate from a study of blood T cell repertoires in COVID-19. Germline trimming cut 1 base from V and 3 bases from J; bases unmatched to any gene: 4. This CDR3 spans 16 amino acids. Germline CDR1 is MDHEN and CDR2 is SYDVKM. Authors' methods: Reference gene primers were amplified, and this amplification served to estimate nucleated cell counts. Clones were read by immunoSEQ multiplex PCR, and TCRdb kept only the in-frame ones, dropping some. V and J calls and clone size are copied from that table; D and trimming were computed from the DNA. The data contain roughly 170,000 clones, approximately 84% of them singletons.

The source of this sequence is a man in his forties who had recovered from COVID-19. V usage is TRBV28 and J usage is TRBJ2-5; TRBD2 agrees at 11 bases. Sequencing used peripheral blood. Here the CDR3 DNA reads TGTGCCAGCAGTTTATACACTAGCGGGAGTAAAGAGACCCAGTACTTC. It encodes CASSLYTSGSKETQYF.